The 29 T cell receptor beta chains reported below all come from one sample, sequenced in a study of blood T cell repertoires in COVID-19. Produced via immunoSEQ multiplex PCR; TCRdb's table is partial and in-frame only. The sample holds 210,000 or so clones, about four fifths seen once. Sample: peripheral blood. These receptors all come from a woman in her forties or fifties with active or convalescent COVID-19.

The J gene is TRBJ1-4, the V gene TRBV9, with 7 bases matching TRBD1. The J segment lost 2 bases and the V segment lost 3 bases, leaving 4 bases of the junction unmatched. This CDR3 contains 15 residues. Germline assignment: CDR1 SGDLS and CDR2 YYNGEE. The CDR3 here is CASSAGGSTNEKLFF. In DNA, the CDR3 is TGTGCCAGCAGCGCAGGGGGGTCGACTAATGAAAAACTGTTTTTT.

V gene TRBV3-1 (or the pseudogene TRBV3-2) combines with J gene TRBJ1-6; no clear D gene. CDR3 length: 12 amino acids. V shed 4 bases and J shed 12 bases, with 10 bases lying between them. In germline, CDR1 is LGHDT, CDR2 YNNKEL (reference sequence). CDR3: CASSRPDLPLHF. The DNA for the CDR3 is TGTGCCAGCAGCCGTCCCGACTTACCCCTCCACTTT.

The table lists this clone with many counts. V usage is TRBV5-3 and J usage is TRBJ1-6; D gene ambiguous. TRBV5-3 falls under the ORF class, with uncertain function. The CDR3 sequence is 17 residues long. Trimming stripped 0 bases from V and 0 bases from J, with 10 bases between. CDR3 residues: CARSLGAHASYNSPLHF. The CDR3 DNA reads as TGTGCCAGAAGCTTGGGGGCACACGCCTCCTATAATTCACCCCTCCACTTT.

V usage is TRBV5-5 and J usage is TRBJ1-1, with 9 bases aligning to TRBD1. V lost 4 bases, J lost 5 bases, and 12 bases stayed unmatched. Germline-derived CDR1 and CDR2 are SGHKS and YYEKEE (reference sequence). The CDR3 sequence is 16 residues long. The DNA of the CDR3 is TGTGCCAGCAGCCCGGGACAGGGCATTCTTGGGACTGAAGCTTTCTTT. This gives the protein CASSPGQGILGTEAFF.

This clone was seen only a few times. The chain has TRBV7-2 and TRBJ1-4; D call uncertain. The CDR3 runs 13 residues. Per germline, CDR1 SGHTA and CDR2 FQGNSA. V gave up 1 base and J gave up 5 bases, with 5 bases separating them. The CDR3 nucleotides are TGTGCCAGCAGCTTAGTCGAGAATGAAAAACTGTTTTTT. Its protein is CASSLVENEKLFF.

The gene calls are TRBV5-4 and TRBJ2-5; a possible D gene is TRBD1 (6 bases). The V gene's germline CDR1 is SGHNT and CDR2 YYREEE (reference sequence). This CDR3 is 15 amino acids long. Trimming took off 1 base at V and 0 bases at J, with 10 bases between the two ends. CDR3 sequence reads: CASSLQTGYQETQYF. The CDR3, as DNA: TGTGCCAGCAGCTTGCAGACAGGCTACCAAGAGACCCAGTACTTC.

V gene TRBV18 combines with J gene TRBJ2-1; tentatively, D is TRBD2 (5 bases). V lost 3 bases and J lost 0, with 9 bases in between. The CDR3 runs to 15 residues. CDR1 is KGHSH and CDR2 is LQKENI in the germline V gene. CDR3 bases: TGTGCCAGCTCACCCCCTAGCATCTCCTACAATGAGCAGTTCTTC. Translated: CASSPPSISYNEQFF.

The CDR3 loop reads CASSYLLALTYEQYF. The DNA of the CDR3 is TGTGCCAGCAGTTACCTCCTAGCTTTAACCTACGAGCAGTACTTC. The V gene is TRBV6-2 or TRBV6-3, the J gene TRBJ2-7; D may be TRBD2 (5 bases). Deletions cut 2 bases from V and 2 bases from J, with 13 bases between. The CDR3 spans 15 residues. Germline V gene lookup returns CDR1 MNHEY and CDR2 SVGEGT.

V usage is TRBV15 and J usage is TRBJ2-2, with D possibly TRBD2 on 7 matching bases. CDR1 is LNHNV, CDR2 YYDKDF, per germline (reference sequence). This CDR3 comprises 13 residues. Trimming cost V 11 bases and J 3 bases, with 13 bases left between them. The CDR3 loop is CAAGGRYTGELFF. The CDR3, as DNA: TGTGCCGCCGGGGGGCGGTACACCGGGGAGCTGTTTTTT.

This clone has just a few counts. This rearrangement joins TRBV6-6 to TRBJ2-7; weak D call: TRBD1 (6 bases). CDR3 length: 15 amino acids. Per the germline V gene, CDR1 is MNHNY and CDR2 is SVGAGI (reference sequence). The germline V and J ends were trimmed by 5 bases and 0 bases, with 14 bases remaining between them. CDR3: CASSLQGLTSYEQYF. The CDR3 region has the DNA TGTGCCAGCAGTCTACAGGGCTTAACCTCCTACGAGCAGTACTTC.

V gene TRBV6-6 combines with J gene TRBJ2-5; a weak D match, TRBD1 (6 bases). Germline V gene lookup returns CDR1 MNHNY and CDR2 SVGAGI (reference sequence). The CDR3 consists of 16 residues. Deletions cut 0 bases from V and 2 bases from J, with 13 bases between. The CDR3 loop is CASSYSARGVQETQYF. CDR3 DNA: TGTGCCAGCAGTTACTCGGCCAGGGGAGTACAAGAGACCCAGTACTTC.

The chain recombines TRBV12-3 or TRBV12-4 with TRBJ1-2, with 7 nucleotides matching TRBD1. The CDR3 length is 13 residues. V gave up 8 bases and J gave up 6 bases; unmatched junction bases: 9. CDR3 DNA sequence: TGTGCCAGCCTTACGAGGGGGCTTAATGGCTACACCTTC. It yields the protein CASLTRGLNGYTF.

This chain joins TRBV7-9 and TRBJ2-7, with 7 bases lining up with TRBD2. V lost 7 bases, J lost 4 bases, and 13 bases stayed unmatched. The CDR3 runs to 15 residues. Germline lookup yields CDR1 SEHNR and CDR2 FQNEAQ (reference sequence). CDR3 sequence (DNA): TGTGCCAGCACCCGCCAGCTAGCGGTCCCTTACGAGCAGTACTTC. Protein product: CASTRQLAVPYEQYF.

V and J are TRBV6-6 and TRBJ1-5; D ambiguous. The CDR3 has 12 residues. V lost 2 bases, J lost 6 bases, and 5 bases lay in between. CDR1 MNHNY and CDR2 SVGAGI come from the germline V gene (reference sequence). This CDR3 is CASSYRSQPQHF. CDR3 DNA sequence: TGTGCCAGCAGTTACAGGAGTCAGCCCCAGCATTTT.

The chain is built from TRBV11-3 and TRBJ2-1; 14 positions agree with TRBD2. The CDR3 has 14 amino acids. After removal of 4 bases from V and 12 bases from J, the junction contained 5 bases not matched to a gene. Looked up from germline, CDR1 is SGHNT and CDR2 is YENEEA. This CDR3 is CASSSGLAGGLQFF. CDR3 coding DNA: TGTGCCAGCAGCTCCGGACTAGCGGGAGGACTGCAGTTCTTC.

The rearrangement uses TRBV10-1 and TRBJ1-5; no clear D gene. The CDR3 spans 13 residues. V was clipped by 0 bases and J by 7 bases, with 7 bases between them. CDR1 and CDR2 (germline): WNHNN, SYGVQD (reference sequence). The CDR3 here is CASSESRGQPQHF. As DNA, the CDR3 is TGCGCCAGCAGTGAGTCTCGCGGGCAGCCCCAGCATTTT.

This chain links TRBV11-2 with TRBJ2-7, with 7 nucleotides matching TRBD2. V was pared by 5 bases and J by 6 bases, with 7 bases of the junction left unmatched. The CDR3 spans 13 residues. Germline lookup yields CDR1 SGHAT and CDR2 FQNNGV. The CDR3 protein is CASSPGREGEQYF. CDR3 nucleotide sequence: TGTGCCAGCAGCCCCGGAAGGGAGGGCGAGCAGTACTTC.

This chain uses TRBV5-1 with TRBJ2-7, with D perhaps matching TRBD2 (5 bases). V gave up 4 bases and J gave up 6 bases, with 17 bases separating them. The CDR3 spans 14 residues. Germline loops: CDR1 SGHRS, CDR2 YFSETQ. CDR3 sequence reads: CASSPTRLPGEQYF. CDR3 bases: TGCGCCAGCAGCCCCACTAGGCTGCCCGGCGAGCAGTACTTC.

This chain uses TRBV5-1 with TRBJ1-6; 12 bases agree with TRBD1. This CDR3 has 17 amino acids. Unmatched junction bases numbered 9, after V lost 0 bases and J lost 11 bases. Germline V CDR1 and CDR2: SGHRS, YFSETQ. CDR3 DNA: TGCGCCAGCAGCTTGGACTCGGGACAGGGGGCGGGAGCACCCCTCCACTTT. The encoded protein is CASSLDSGQGAGAPLHF.

The V gene is TRBV7-2, the J gene TRBJ1-5; TRBD1 might be the D (5 bases). V lost 0 bases and J lost 4, with 10 bases in between. CDR3 length: 15 amino acids. Germline CDR1 and CDR2: SGHTA and FQGNSA. The CDR3 coding sequence is TGTGCCAGCAGCTTAGCAGGGGCGATAAATCAGCCCCAGCATTTT. Translation: CASSLAGAINQPQHF.

CDR3 sequence reads: CASSLYGGDTEAFF. The CDR3, as DNA: TGCGCCAGCAGCTTATACGGAGGGGACACTGAAGCTTTCTTT. J is TRBJ1-1 and V is TRBV5-1, with D possibly being TRBD1 (5 bases). The germline gives CDR1 SGHRS, CDR2 YFSETQ. The V end lost 2 bases, the J end lost 3 bases, and 11 bases lay between the germline ends. This CDR3 contains 14 residues. Filled out from reference TRBV5-1 and TRBJ1-1, the complete variable domain reads KAGVTQTPRYLIKTRGQQVTLSCSPISGHRSVSWYQQTPGQGLQFLFEYFSETQRNKGNFPGRFSGRQFSNSRSEMNVSTLELGDSALYLCASSLYGGDTEAFFGQGTRLTVV.

The genes are TRBV19 and TRBJ1-1; TRBD1 matches 8 bases. The J segment lost 1 base and the V segment lost 9 bases, leaving 13 bases of the junction unmatched. The CDR3 loop spans 16 amino acids. Germline loops: CDR1 LNHDA, CDR2 SQIVND (reference sequence). CDR3 region: CARGIPRTGPNTEAFF. CDR3 DNA sequence: TGTGCCAGGGGTATCCCAAGGACAGGGCCGAACACTGAAGCTTTCTTT.

This clone was observed a handful of times. The chain is built from TRBV5-4 and TRBJ2-2, with 9 positions matching TRBD1. In germline, CDR1 is SGHNT, CDR2 YYREEE (reference sequence). The CDR3 extends over 15 amino acids. Trimming took 0 bases from V and 5 from J; bases not matched to a gene: 2. The CDR3 region is CASSLDRGRTGELFF. As DNA, the CDR3 is TGTGCCAGCAGCTTGGACAGGGGGCGGACCGGGGAGCTGTTTTTT.

This clone was seen a few times. The chain uses TRBV9 and TRBJ2-1, with D maybe TRBD1 (5 bases). Trimming took 3 bases from V and 8 from J, leaving 27 bases between them. Germline lookup yields CDR1 SGDLS and CDR2 YYNGEE. This CDR3 comprises 18 residues. The CDR3 DNA reads TGTGCCAGCAGCGGATCCCCAGTTGGGGCAGGCATGGGCGATGAGCAGTTCTTC. Translating it yields CASSGSPVGAGMGDEQFF.

This clone appeared once. The chain couples TRBV3-1 (or the pseudogene TRBV3-2) to TRBJ1-1; D is possibly TRBD1 (6 bases). Germline-derived CDR1 and CDR2 are LGHDT and YNNKEL (reference sequence). The CDR3 is 18 amino acids. Trimming shortened V by 0 bases and J by 3 bases, and 20 bases separated the two germline ends. The CDR3 is CASSQDSGGGRQDTEAFF. Written as DNA, the CDR3 is TGTGCCAGCAGCCAAGATTCGGGCGGGGGGCGGCAGGACACTGAAGCTTTCTTT.

This chain connects TRBV2 to TRBJ1-1, with TRBD1 identical over 8 bases. The CDR3 has 14 residues. Per the germline V gene, CDR1 is SNHLY and CDR2 is FYNNEI. The V gene end was trimmed by 7 bases and the J gene end by 1 base; junction bases not matched to a gene: 5. The CDR3 DNA sequence: TGTGCCAGCAAGTGGGACAGGACGAACACTGAAGCTTTCTTT. Residues: CASKWDRTNTEAFF. The whole variable domain, remainder taken from reference TRBV2 and TRBJ1-1, is EPEVTQTPSHQVTQMGQEVILRCVPISNHLYFYWYRQILGQKVEFLVSFYNNEISEKSEIFDDQFSVERPDGSNFTLKIRSTKLEDSAMYFCASKWDRTNTEAFFGQGTRLTVV.

The V gene is TRBV28, the J gene TRBJ1-5; 9 bases are shared with TRBD1. CDR1 MDHEN and CDR2 SYDVKM come from the germline V gene. With 4 bases clipped from V and 9 bases from J, the junction kept 10 bases outside the gene matches. The CDR3 has 15 amino acids. Here the CDR3 reads CASSSGQGRARPQHF. The CDR3 DNA reads as TGTGCCAGCAGTTCCGGACAGGGGAGGGCACGGCCCCAGCATTTT.

The chain has TRBV5-1 and TRBJ2-2; D may be TRBD2 (6 bases). This CDR3 comprises 13 residues. V was trimmed by 4 bases and J by 7 bases, leaving 11 bases between them. Germline V gene lookup returns CDR1 SGHRS and CDR2 YFSETQ. The CDR3 here is CASSTGLFGELFF. The CDR3 DNA sequence: TGCGCCAGCAGCACGGGACTTTTCGGGGAGCTGTTTTTT.

The chain has TRBV19 and TRBJ1-5, with D unresolved. Trimming removed 3 bases at V and 6 bases at J, with 18 bases between. The germline CDR1 and CDR2 sequences are LNHDA and SQIVND (reference sequence). The CDR3 consists of 16 residues. The CDR3 loop reads CASSIWRTPKAQPQHF. The CDR3 DNA reads TGTGCCAGTAGTATTTGGAGGACCCCAAAGGCTCAGCCCCAGCATTTT.